This is a list of T cell receptor beta chains from one sample in a study of shared clonotypes between healthy human individuals. Some clones are missing from TCRdb's copy, which holds only in-frame ones; the method was immunoSEQ multiplex PCR. The top ten hold under 0.45% of the sample, which has millions of clones, approximately 95% seen once. The sequencing input was naive CD4+ T cells from PBMCs. These receptors all come from a man in his late teens or twenties in good health. Some clones in this sample may be carry-over from other donors' samples. Both conserved end residues are part of each CDR3. The D gene is left open where the match is weak. A clone size is listed for some rows: how often the clone was seen (once, few, many), or a class if it is expanded.

>-|TRBJ1-1|-|TRBV10-3
TGTGCCATCCGGGTGAACACTGAAGCTTTCTTT
CAIRVNTEAFF
>-|TRBJ2-7|TRBD2|TRBV6-5
TGTGCCAGCAGTTACTCGAGCGGGACCTTGACCTACGAGCAGTACTTC
CASSYSSGTLTYEQYF
>-|TRBJ2-1|TRBD2|TRBV7-2
TGTGCCAGCAGCTCAGGACTAGCGGGAGGGGGTGAGCAGTTCTTC
CASSSGLAGGGEQFF
>-|TRBJ2-7|-|TRBV15
TGTGCCACCAGCAAATACTCGAGGTCAAATCGGGACGAGCAGTACTTC
CATSKYSRSNRDEQYF
>-|TRBJ1-4|-|TRBV2
TGTGCCAGCGGCAGGCCAAATGAAAAACTGTTTTTT
CASGRPNEKLFF
>-|TRBJ1-5|-|TRBV15
TGTGCCACCAGCAGAGGAGGAGGCAATCAGCCCCAGCATTTT
CATSRGGGNQPQHF
>-|TRBJ1-5|-|TRBV7-9
TGTGCCAGCAGCTTATTGGGTAGCAATCAGCCCCAGCATTTT
CASSLLGSNQPQHF
>-|TRBJ1-3|TRBD1|TRBV9
TGTGCCAGCAGCCAAAGGGGGGACAGCTCTGGAAACACCATATATTTT
CASSQRGDSSGNTIYF
>-|TRBJ1-6|-|TRBV6-1
TGTGCCAGCAGTGAAGCAGGAGGGGGTAAATCACCCCTCCACTTT
CASSEAGGGKSPLHF
>-|TRBJ1-6|-|TRBV5-1
TGCGCCAGCAGCTTGGCCACACAGGGATCTTCACCCCTCCACTTT
CASSLATQGSSPLHF
>once|TRBJ2-6|-|TRBV27
TGTGCCAGCAGTTTATCGTCAGGGGCCTCTGGGGCCAACGTCCTGACTTTC
CASSLSSGASGANVLTF
>-|TRBJ1-2|-|TRBV28
TGTGCCAGCAGTTTATCCACAGGTTCTGGCTACACCTTC
CASSLSTGSGYTF
>once|TRBJ1-2|-|TRBV14
TGTGCCAGCAGCCCAGGTTTTCAAGGGTTCGGTTATGGCTACACCTTC
CASSPGFQGFGYGYTF
>-|TRBJ2-1|TRBD2|TRBV7-8
TGTGCCAGCAGCTTAGTGACTAGCGGGAGGGCCAGATATGAGCAGTTCTTC
CASSLVTSGRARYEQFF
>-|TRBJ2-7|TRBD1|TRBV7-2
TGTGCCAGCAGCTTAGGACAGGGGAGTATCTACGAGCAGTACTTC
CASSLGQGSIYEQYF
>-|TRBJ1-1|-|TRBV15
TGTGCCACCAGCAGAAGAATGAACACTGAAGCTTTCTTT
CATSRRMNTEAFF
>once|TRBJ1-6|-|TRBV15
TGTGCCACCAGCAGAACAGGTGAAGGTTCACACCTCCACTTT
CATSRTGEGSHLHF
>-|TRBJ2-2|TRBD1|TRBV5-1
TGCGCCAGCAGCTTGGCCTTGGGACAGAGTACCGGGGAGCTGTTTTTT
CASSLALGQSTGELFF
>-|TRBJ2-1|-|TRBV6-6
TGTGCCAGCAGCTCGGAGGATGAGCAGTTCTTC
CASSSEDEQFF
>few|TRBJ1-5|-|TRBV28
TGTGCCAGCAGAGGGGCCAATCAGCCCCAGCATTTT
CASRGANQPQHF
>-|TRBJ1-4|-|TRBV5-1
TGCGCCAGCAGCTTGGGCCCCGGTCTAACTAATGAAAAACTGTTTTTT
CASSLGPGLTNEKLFF
>-|TRBJ2-7|TRBD2|TRBV7-2
TGTGCCAGCAGCCTACGGACTAGCGGGAGTATGTACGAGCAGTACTTC
CASSLRTSGSMYEQYF
>-|TRBJ1-2|TRBD1|TRBV5-1
TGCGCCAGCAGCGGGGACAGGGCCTATGGCTACACCTTC
CASSGDRAYGYTF
>-|TRBJ2-3|-|TRBV5-1
TGCGCCAGCAGCACCGGTGTCGGGTTAAGAGGCACAGATACGCAGTATTTT
CASSTGVGLRGTDTQYF
>-|TRBJ2-2|-|TRBV18
TGTGCCAGCTCACCCACCCCAGGGAGCACCGGGGAGCTGTTTTTT
CASSPTPGSTGELFF
>-|TRBJ2-7|TRBD2|TRBV28
TGTGCCAGCAGTTATATGCTAGCGGGAGGGGGAAAGCCCTACGAGCAGTACTTC
CASSYMLAGGGKPYEQYF
>-|TRBJ1-2|-|TRBV7-9
TGTGCCGGCTCGAGGGACCTAAACTATGGCTACACCTTC
CAGSRDLNYGYTF
>-|TRBJ2-1|-|TRBV7-2
TGTGCCAGCAGCCCCGTAGGGAGCCCCACGGGGAATGAGCAGTTCTTC
CASSPVGSPTGNEQFF
>-|TRBJ2-3|TRBD1|TRBV30
TGTGCCTGGATCATTCCGGGACAGGGCCTGGCAGATACGCAGTATTTT
CAWIIPGQGLADTQYF
>-|TRBJ2-7|-|TRBV28
TGTGCCAGCAGCTTCCTGGGTAGCGCGAGCTCCTACGAGCAGTACTTC
CASSFLGSASSYEQYF
>-|TRBJ2-3|-|TRBV5-4
TGTGCCAGCAGCACGAGGGCGGGAACGGCAGATACGCAGTATTTT
CASSTRAGTADTQYF
>once|TRBJ2-3|TRBD1|TRBV30
TGTGCCTGGAGTCGACAGGGCGGAAGGACTAGCACAGATACGCAGTATTTT
CAWSRQGGRTSTDTQYF
>-|TRBJ1-2|-|TRBV18
TGTGCCAGCTCACCTCGGGGGGACGGCTACACCTTC
CASSPRGDGYTF
>-|TRBJ2-3|-|TRBV7-9
TGTGCCAGCAGCCCCCTCCCGCCACGAGGAGATACGCAGTATTTT
CASSPLPPRGDTQYF
>-|TRBJ1-2|-|TRBV28
TGTGCCAGCAGACTATTTGAAGACAGGAGGAACTATGGCTACACCTTC
CASRLFEDRRNYGYTF
>-|TRBJ2-1|TRBD2|TRBV7-6
TGTGCCAGCAGCCCTACGGGGGGAATATCCTACAATGAGCAGTTCTTC
CASSPTGGISYNEQFF
>-|TRBJ2-1|-|TRBV7-2
TGTGCCAGCAGCTTAGCGCTTATCGCCGGTGAGCAGTTCTTC
CASSLALIAGEQFF
>-|TRBJ2-1|TRBD2|TRBV18
TGTGCCAGCTCACCTACGGCCGGGGAGGGGCAGTTCTTC
CASSPTAGEGQFF
>-|TRBJ2-5|TRBD1|TRBV7-9
TGTGCCAGCAGCTCCCCGACCCGACAGGGCCACCAAGAGACCCAGTACTTC
CASSSPTRQGHQETQYF
>-|TRBJ2-7|-|TRBV9
TGTGCCAGCAGCGTAGGGCTAGCGCGTAACTACGAGCAGTACTTC
CASSVGLARNYEQYF
>-|TRBJ2-2|-|TRBV2
TGTGCCAGCAGCGGGACCGGGGAGCTGTTTTTT
CASSGTGELFF
>-|TRBJ2-5|-|TRBV7-2
TGTGCCAGCAGCTTAACTAGGGCGGAGACCCAGTACTTC
CASSLTRAETQYF
>-|TRBJ1-2|TRBD1|TRBV10-3
TGTGCCATCAGTGAGTCAGGGGGCGCGAACTATGGCTACACCTTC
CAISESGGANYGYTF
>-|TRBJ1-5|-|TRBV10-2
TGCGCCAGCAGTGATAGGAGGGAGGATCAGCCCCAGCATTTT
CASSDRREDQPQHF
>-|TRBJ1-5|TRBD1|TRBV4-1
TGCGCCAGCAGCCCCTCGGCAGGGGGCTTCCATAGCAATCAGCCCCAGCATTTT
CASSPSAGGFHSNQPQHF
>-|TRBJ1-1|-|TRBV21-1
TGTGCCAGCAGCATTCAGGCTATAAACACTGAAGCTTTCTTT
CASSIQAINTEAFF
>-|TRBJ1-2|-|TRBV6-1
TGTGCCAGCAGTGAAGCCCCGGCTCTGGGGTATGGCTACACCTTC
CASSEAPALGYGYTF
>-|TRBJ1-4|-|TRBV6-6
TGTGCCAGCAGACAAGACAGCAATGAAAAACTGTTTTTT
CASRQDSNEKLFF